A selection of T cell receptor beta chains follows, all from one sample in a study of cytomegalovirus exposure and HLA in healthy donors. Some clones are missing from TCRdb's copy, which holds only in-frame ones; the method was immunoSEQ multiplex PCR. This sample has 90,000 to 150,000 clones, with 75% found just once. The sequenced material came from PBMCs. The receptors were sampled from a woman between 40 and 50 years old in good health and CMV-seropositive. CDR3s include the opening cysteine and the closing phenylalanine or tryptophan. D genes are given only for firm matches. Size is stated for part of the rows, as once, few or many counts, or as a class when the clone is expanded.

J	D	size	V	DNA	CDR3
TRBJ2-1	TRBD2	.	TRBV4-3	TGCGCCAGCAGCCAAGACCGATGGGGGGACTACACACTCGGGAGGGAGCAGTTCTTC	CASSQDRWGDYTLGREQFF
TRBJ1-2	TRBD1	few	TRBV28	TGTGCCAGCAGATATCACGCGGGACAGGGTAAAGGCTACACCTTC	CASRYHAGQGKGYTF
TRBJ2-7	TRBD1	.	TRBV10-3	TGTGCCATCAGGTCCGGGACAGATTCCTACGAGCAGTACTTC	CAIRSGTDSYEQYF
TRBJ1-5	TRBD1	.	TRBV28	TGTGCCAGCAGTTCAGGACAGGGGGCCTTCAATCAGCCCCTTGATTTT	CASSSGQGAFNQPLDF
TRBJ1-2	.	.	TRBV2	TGTGCCAGCAGTGATCTCGGTAACTATGGCTACACCTTC	CASSDLGNYGYTF
TRBJ2-5	.	.	TRBV7-2	TGTGCCAGCAGTTTACAACGGGGAGAGACCCAGTACTTC	CASSLQRGETQYF
TRBJ2-7	TRBD2	.	TRBV18	TGTGCCAGCTCACCACAGCGGGAGTTAGCCTACGAGCAGTACTTC	CASSPQRELAYEQYF
TRBJ2-7	.	once	TRBV7-2	TGTGCCAGCAGCTTAGGTCGAGTCAGGGTTCGTAGTGAGCAGTACTTC	CASSLGRVRVRSEQYF
TRBJ2-7	TRBD1	.	TRBV14	TGTGCCAGCAGCCCCCGGGCACAGGGGGCTTACGAGCAGTACTTC	CASSPRAQGAYEQYF
TRBJ2-5	.	.	TRBV10-3	TGTGCCATCAGTGAGGGGACACAGGGGGGGATCGAGACCCAGTACTTC	CAISEGTQGGIETQYF
TRBJ1-1	.	.	TRBV7-3	TGTGCCAGCCGAGGTGAAGCTTTCTTT	CASRGEAFF
TRBJ1-4	TRBD1	.	TRBV4-3	TGCGCCAGCAGCCGAGGAACAGGGGGCGGTGAAAAACTGTTTTTT	CASSRGTGGGEKLFF
TRBJ1-1	.	.	TRBV7-9	TGTGCCAGCAGCTTTGAACAGAATGAAGCTTTCTTT	CASSFEQNEAFF
TRBJ1-4	.	.	TRBV4-3	TGCGCCAGCAGCCACGGGTGGTCTAATGAAAAACTGTTTTTT	CASSHGWSNEKLFF
TRBJ1-6	TRBD1	.	TRBV2	TGTGCCAGCAACACAGGGGGCTTGGACTATAATTCACCCCTCCACTTT	CASNTGGLDYNSPLHF
TRBJ2-1	.	.	TRBV7-8	TGTGCCAGCAGCGCGTCCGGGGCCTACAATGAGCAGTTCTTC	CASSASGAYNEQFF
TRBJ1-1	.	.	TRBV5-5	TGTGCCAGCAGCTTGCGGCAGGGGTTTAACACTGAAGCTTTCTTT	CASSLRQGFNTEAFF
TRBJ2-4	TRBD2	.	TRBV11-2	TGTGCCAGCAGCTGGGGGGGACTAGCGGTAACCAAAAACATTCAGTACTTC	CASSWGGLAVTKNIQYF
TRBJ1-4	.	.	TRBV27	TGTGCCAGCAGAACTTTTATGAAGGAGGGAATGATGGGCAAACTGTTTTTT	CASRTFMKEGMMGKLFF
TRBJ2-2	TRBD2	few	TRBV13	TGTGCCAGCACCCCGGGACTAGCCAACACCGGGGAGCTGTTTTTT	CASTPGLANTGELFF
TRBJ2-1	TRBD2	once	TRBV5-1	TGCGCCAGCAGCGTCGGGACTAGAGGGGATGAGCAGTTCTTC	CASSVGTRGDEQFF
TRBJ2-1	.	once	TRBV6-1	TGTGCCAGCAGTGAACGGGACTGGTACAATGAGCAGTTCTTC	CASSERDWYNEQFF
TRBJ1-2	.	.	TRBV28	TGTGCCAGCAGTTTAGTCCGGCGGGACGGGACTAACTATGGCTACACCTTC	CASSLVRRDGTNYGYTF
TRBJ1-1	TRBD1	.	TRBV6-5	TGTGCCAGCAGCCCGACAGGGATGGGCACTGAAGCTTTCTTT	CASSPTGMGTEAFF
TRBJ1-1	.	.	TRBV30	TGTGCCTGGAGTGTACTGGGGGGATGGAACACTGAAGCTTTCTTT	CAWSVLGGWNTEAFF
TRBJ1-1	.	few	TRBV4-3	TGCGCCAGCAGCCCCAGACAGGAGAACACTGAAGCTTTCTTT	CASSPRQENTEAFF
TRBJ2-1	.	.	TRBV27	TGTGCCAGCAGTTCCCTTTTGTTAGCCTCCTACTACAATGAGCAGTTCTTC	CASSSLLLASYYNEQFF
TRBJ2-1	.	.	TRBV7-6	TGTGCCAGCAGCTTAGGTGTGGGGGGGGCCGCTTATGAGCAGTTCTTC	CASSLGVGGAAYEQFF
TRBJ2-1	TRBD2	once	TRBV9	TGTGCCAGCAGCCGGGGGGAGGAAACTTCCTACAATGAGCAGTTCTTC	CASSRGEETSYNEQFF
TRBJ1-5	.	.	TRBV4-1	TGCGCCAGCAGCCAAGAACAGGGCTATGACAATCAGCCCCAGCATTTT	CASSQEQGYDNQPQHF
TRBJ2-3	TRBD2	few	TRBV27	TGTGCCAGCAGTTCCTCTAGCGGGAGGGCCTGGACAGATACGCAGTATTTT	CASSSSSGRAWTDTQYF
TRBJ2-1	.	.	TRBV4-3	TGCGCCAGCAGCCCTGGTGGCGGGAAGGGAGGAAATGAGCAGTTCTTC	CASSPGGGKGGNEQFF
TRBJ2-3	.	.	TRBV6-5	TGTGCCAGCAGTTACTCGAGATCGGATACGCAGTATTTT	CASSYSRSDTQYF
TRBJ2-5	.	.	TRBV15	TGTGCCACCAGCCGGACTCGTCGTTCGGAGACCCAGTACTTC	CATSRTRRSETQYF
TRBJ2-1	.	.	TRBV6-1	TGTGCCAGCAGTGAACAGGCCTACAATGAGCAGTTCTTC	CASSEQAYNEQFF